This T cell receptor (beta chain) was documented in a study of T cell changes during pregnancy in multiple sclerosis. Trimming took off 5 bases at V and 3 bases at J, with 11 bases between the two ends. In germline, CDR1 is LNHDA, CDR2 SQIVND (reference sequence). This CDR3 has 13 amino acids. The protocol was immunoSEQ multiplex PCR, while the TCRdb copy is restricted to in-frame clones and leaves out a portion. Of 40,000 to 50,000 clones detected, about 93% appear once; the ten largest clones hold 0.7%. The sequencing here drew on CD4+ T cells from peripheral blood mononuclear cells, taken before pregnancy. The V gene is TRBV19, the J gene TRBJ2-7, with no clear D. This clonotype originated in a female donor with multiple sclerosis, enrolled in a pregnancy study. CDR3 in amino acids: CASSHPGLYEQYF. CDR3 DNA sequence: TGTGCCAGTAGTCACCCAGGTCTCTACGAGCAGTACTTC. Looking up the rest from reference TRBV19 and TRBJ2-7 gives the full variable domain: DGGITQSPKYLFRKEGQNVTLSCEQNLNHDAMYWYRQDPGQGLRLIYYSQIVNDFQKGDIAEGYSVSREKKESFPLTVTSAQKNPTAFYLCASSHPGLYEQYFGPGTRLTVT.